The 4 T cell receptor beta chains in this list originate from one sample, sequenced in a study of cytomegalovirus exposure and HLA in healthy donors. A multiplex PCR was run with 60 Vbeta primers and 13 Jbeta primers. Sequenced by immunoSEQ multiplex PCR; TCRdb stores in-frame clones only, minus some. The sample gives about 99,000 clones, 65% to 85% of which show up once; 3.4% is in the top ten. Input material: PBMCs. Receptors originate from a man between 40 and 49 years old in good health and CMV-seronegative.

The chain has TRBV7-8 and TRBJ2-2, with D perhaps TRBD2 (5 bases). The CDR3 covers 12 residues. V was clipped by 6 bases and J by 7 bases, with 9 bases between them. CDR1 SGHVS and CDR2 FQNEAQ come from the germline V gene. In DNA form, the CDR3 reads TGTGCCAGCAGTTTGGGGAGCGGGGAGCTGTTTTTT. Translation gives CASSLGSGELFF. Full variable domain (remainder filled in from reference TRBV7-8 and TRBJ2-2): GAGVSQSPRYKVAKRGQDVALRCDPISGHVSLFWYQQALGQGPEFLTYFQNEAQLDKSGLPSDRFFAERPEGSVSTLKIQRTQQEDSAVYLCASSLGSGELFFGEGSRLTVL.

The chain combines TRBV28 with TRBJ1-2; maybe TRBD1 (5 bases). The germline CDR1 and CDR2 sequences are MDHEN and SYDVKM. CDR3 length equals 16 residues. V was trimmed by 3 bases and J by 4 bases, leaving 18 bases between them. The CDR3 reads CASSFRGAGRGYGYTF. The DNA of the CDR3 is TGTGCCAGCAGTTTCAGAGGGGCAGGGCGGGGCTATGGCTACACCTTC.

CDR3 sequence reads: CASSEEGGGSPLHF. The CDR3 bases are TGTGCCAGCAGTGAGGAGGGAGGTGGTTCACCCCTCCACTTT. This chain joins TRBV2 and TRBJ1-6; D is ambiguous. Germline V CDR1 and CDR2: SNHLY, FYNNEI. The CDR3 runs 14 residues. Trimming took 3 bases from V and 9 from J, leaving 12 bases between them.

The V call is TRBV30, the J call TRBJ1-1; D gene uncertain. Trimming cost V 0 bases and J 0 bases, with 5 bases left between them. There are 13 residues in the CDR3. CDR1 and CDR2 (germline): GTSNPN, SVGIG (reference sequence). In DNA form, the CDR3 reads TGTGCCTGGAGTGTACTGATGAACACTGAAGCTTTCTTT. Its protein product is CAWSVLMNTEAFF.